This T cell receptor beta chain stems from a study of T cell repertoires in cytomegalovirus infection. A remark on this clonotype: The junction differs from germline at one of its ends, possibly a read error.

CDR1 and CDR2 from the germline V gene are MNHEY and SVGEGT. The CDR3 consists of 12 residues. Via MiXCR, TCRdb re-called the reads, giving one row per CDR3 protein. Among about 300,000 distinct CDR3 sequences listed, about 26% were seen once. The sequence derives from a human donor in good health (CMV status not recorded). Some clones in this sample may be carry-over from other donors' samples. The genes are TRBV6-2 or TRBV6-3 and TRBJ2-1; D unresolved. Sequenced sample: PBMCs. The CDR3 region has the DNA TGTGCCAGCATCGACCATACGGCCCGTCGGGTCTTC. Translation gives CASIDHTARRVF.